This is a list of T cell receptor beta chains from one sample in a study of sequential checkpoint blockade in melanoma. The method was immunoSEQ multiplex PCR; TCRdb's version includes in-frame clones alone and lacks a portion of them. This table has approximately 8,400 clones, approximately 67% appearing once. Here the sequenced sample was CD8+ T cells sorted from blood (inferred from file names), taken from a patient given nivolumab and ipilimumab in sequence. These receptor sequences come from a human patient with melanoma. Some clones in this sample may be carry-over from other donors' samples. The CDR3 runs from the conserved cysteine through the conserved F or W. The D gene is left open where the match is weak.

v_gene: TRBV11-2
d_gene: NA
j_gene: TRBJ1-6
CDR3aa: CASSLGTNSPLHF

v_gene: TRBV6-1
d_gene: NA
j_gene: TRBJ1-4
CDR3aa: CASSEWGQATNEKLFF

v_gene: TRBV11-3
d_gene: NA
j_gene: TRBJ2-3
CDR3aa: CASSLFYRASTDTQYF

v_gene: TRBV7-2
d_gene: TRBD1
j_gene: TRBJ1-1
CDR3aa: CASRWDRGPTEAFF

v_gene: TRBV2
d_gene: NA
j_gene: TRBJ1-4
CDR3aa: CASSEWTTSEKLFF

v_gene: TRBV28
d_gene: NA
j_gene: TRBJ1-3
CDR3aa: CASSRLRNTIYF

v_gene: TRBV7-6
d_gene: TRBD2
j_gene: TRBJ2-7
CDR3aa: CASSLARGATYEQYF

v_gene: TRBV10-3
d_gene: TRBD1
j_gene: TRBJ2-7
CDR3aa: CAITEDRDEQYF

v_gene: TRBV5-1
d_gene: TRBD1
j_gene: TRBJ1-4
CDR3aa: CASSLGDRGHEKLFF

v_gene: TRBV7-9
d_gene: NA
j_gene: TRBJ1-1
CDR3aa: CASSATMNTEAFF

v_gene: TRBV6-1
d_gene: NA
j_gene: TRBJ1-1
CDR3aa: CASSENGLDTEAFF

v_gene: TRBV28
d_gene: NA
j_gene: TRBJ1-2
CDR3aa: CASSYSVNYGYTF

v_gene: TRBV7-8
d_gene: TRBD1
j_gene: TRBJ1-5
CDR3aa: CASSQGQGGNQPQHF

v_gene: TRBV5-4
d_gene: NA
j_gene: TRBJ1-2
CDR3aa: CASRVEGEYGYTF

v_gene: TRBV9
d_gene: NA
j_gene: TRBJ1-3
CDR3aa: CASSDGGVAGNTIYF

v_gene: TRBV7-9
d_gene: TRBD2
j_gene: TRBJ2-6
CDR3aa: CASLGGTVSGANVLTF

v_gene: TRBV4-1
d_gene: NA
j_gene: TRBJ1-1
CDR3aa: CAGGAVMNTEAFF

v_gene: TRBV7-9
d_gene: NA
j_gene: TRBJ1-3
CDR3aa: CASRSQGVDGNTIYF

v_gene: TRBV9
d_gene: TRBD1
j_gene: TRBJ1-2
CDR3aa: CASSVATNRGYGYTF

v_gene: TRBV27
d_gene: TRBD1
j_gene: TRBJ2-7
CDR3aa: CASSLLIGTGAAEQYF

v_gene: TRBV28
d_gene: NA
j_gene: TRBJ1-2
CDR3aa: CASSLEGEMYGYTF

v_gene: TRBV19
d_gene: NA
j_gene: TRBJ1-1
CDR3aa: CASRAAGGPRHYAEAFF

v_gene: TRBV6-1
d_gene: NA
j_gene: TRBJ1-1
CDR3aa: CASSFDREAFF

v_gene: TRBV7-3
d_gene: NA
j_gene: TRBJ1-3
CDR3aa: CASSLKHGNTIYF

v_gene: TRBV25-1
d_gene: NA
j_gene: TRBJ1-2
CDR3aa: CASTRGYGYTF

v_gene: TRBV15
d_gene: NA
j_gene: TRBJ1-1
CDR3aa: CATSRDVTGRGGAFF

v_gene: TRBV28
d_gene: NA
j_gene: TRBJ1-2
CDR3aa: CASSEQGYDGYTF

v_gene: TRBV10-2
d_gene: TRBD2
j_gene: TRBJ2-7
CDR3aa: CASSGQRGGYEQYF

v_gene: TRBV6-5
d_gene: NA
j_gene: TRBJ1-6
CDR3aa: CASSYGGNNSPLHF

v_gene: TRBV2
d_gene: NA
j_gene: TRBJ1-1
CDR3aa: CASSRRATEAFF

v_gene: TRBV4-1
d_gene: NA
j_gene: TRBJ1-5
CDR3aa: CASSQDLPVNQPQHF

v_gene: TRBV9
d_gene: NA
j_gene: TRBJ1-1
CDR3aa: CASSVESGWGTEAFF

v_gene: TRBV7-9
d_gene: NA
j_gene: TRBJ2-7
CDR3aa: CASSSTRQAQAYEQYF

v_gene: TRBV11-1
d_gene: TRBD2
j_gene: TRBJ2-5
CDR3aa: CASSKPGLAGTETQYF

v_gene: TRBV4-3
d_gene: TRBD1
j_gene: TRBJ1-2
CDR3aa: CASSQGVGGGYGYTF

v_gene: TRBV2
d_gene: NA
j_gene: TRBJ1-5
CDR3aa: CASSERAGTRNQPQHF

v_gene: TRBV30
d_gene: TRBD1
j_gene: TRBJ2-7
CDR3aa: CAWSPGGPYEQYF

v_gene: TRBV7-9
d_gene: NA
j_gene: TRBJ1-4
CDR3aa: CASSSSGVGEKLFF

v_gene: TRBV30
d_gene: TRBD1
j_gene: TRBJ2-7
CDR3aa: CAWSLGQGAIHEQYF

v_gene: TRBV7-7
d_gene: TRBD1
j_gene: TRBJ2-5
CDR3aa: CASSLPQGAIETQYF